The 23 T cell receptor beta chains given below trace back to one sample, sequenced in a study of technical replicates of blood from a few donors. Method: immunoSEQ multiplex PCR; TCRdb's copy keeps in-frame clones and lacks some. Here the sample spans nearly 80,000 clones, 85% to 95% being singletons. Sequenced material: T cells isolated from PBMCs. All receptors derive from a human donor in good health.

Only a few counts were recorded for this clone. DNA for the CDR3: TGTGCCAGCAGTTCATTAATCAGTGGCGGGAGTCCCTACAATGAGCAGTTCTTC. Translation gives CASSSLISGGSPYNEQFF. V usage is TRBV27 and J usage is TRBJ2-1; TRBD2 matches 7 bases. CDR1 and CDR2 from the germline V gene are MNHEY and SMNVEV (reference sequence). The CDR3 consists of 18 residues. Trimming at V came to 4 bases and at J to 2 bases, leaving 14 bases not matched to a gene.

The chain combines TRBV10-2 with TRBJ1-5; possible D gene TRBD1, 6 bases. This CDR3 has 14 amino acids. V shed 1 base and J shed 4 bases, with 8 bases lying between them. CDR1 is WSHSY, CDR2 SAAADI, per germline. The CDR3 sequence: CASSEFRGNQPQHF. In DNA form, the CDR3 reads TGCGCCAGCAGTGAGTTCAGGGGAAATCAGCCCCAGCATTTT.

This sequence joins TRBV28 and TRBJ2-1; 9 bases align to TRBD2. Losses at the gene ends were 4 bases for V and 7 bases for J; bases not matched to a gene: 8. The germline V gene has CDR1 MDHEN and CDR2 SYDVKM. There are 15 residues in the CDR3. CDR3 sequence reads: CASSSGREGLNEQFF. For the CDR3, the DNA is TGTGCCAGCAGTTCGGGGCGGGAGGGCCTTAATGAGCAGTTCTTC.

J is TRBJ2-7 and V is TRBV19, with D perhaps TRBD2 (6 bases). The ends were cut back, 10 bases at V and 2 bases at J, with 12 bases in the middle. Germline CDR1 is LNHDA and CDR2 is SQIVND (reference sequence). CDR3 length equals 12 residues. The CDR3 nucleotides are TGTGCCACTGGGGGGACCCCCTACGAGCAGTACTTC. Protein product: CATGGTPYEQYF.

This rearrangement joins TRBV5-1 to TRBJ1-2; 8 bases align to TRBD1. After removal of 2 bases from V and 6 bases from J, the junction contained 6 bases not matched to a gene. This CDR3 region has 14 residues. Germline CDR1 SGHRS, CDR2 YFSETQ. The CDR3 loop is CASSFGTGKHGYTF. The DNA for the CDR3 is TGCGCCAGCAGCTTCGGGACAGGAAAACATGGCTACACCTTC.

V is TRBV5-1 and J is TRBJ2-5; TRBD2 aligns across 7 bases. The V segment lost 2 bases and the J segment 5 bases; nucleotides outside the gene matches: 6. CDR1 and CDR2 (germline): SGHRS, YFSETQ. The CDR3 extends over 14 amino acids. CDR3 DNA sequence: TGCGCCAGCAGCTTAGGACTAGGGGAGGAGACCCAGTACTTC. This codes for CASSLGLGEETQYF.

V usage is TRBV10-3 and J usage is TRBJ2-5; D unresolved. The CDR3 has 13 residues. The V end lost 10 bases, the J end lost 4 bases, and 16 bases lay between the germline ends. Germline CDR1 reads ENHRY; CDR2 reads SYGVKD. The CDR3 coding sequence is TGTGCCACCAGAGACTGGAGCCTAGAGACCCAGTACTTC. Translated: CATRDWSLETQYF.

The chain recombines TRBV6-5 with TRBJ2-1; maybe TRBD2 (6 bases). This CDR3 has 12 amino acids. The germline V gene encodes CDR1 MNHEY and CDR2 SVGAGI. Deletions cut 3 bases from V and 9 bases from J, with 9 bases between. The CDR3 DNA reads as TGTGCCAGCAGTTATGCGGGGATTGAGCAGTTCTTC. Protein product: CASSYAGIEQFF.

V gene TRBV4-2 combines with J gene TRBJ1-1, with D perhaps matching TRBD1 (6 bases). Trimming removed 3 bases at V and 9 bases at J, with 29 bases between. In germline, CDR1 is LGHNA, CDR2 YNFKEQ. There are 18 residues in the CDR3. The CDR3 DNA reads TGTGCCAGCAGCCATCTTTCCGGGACACTGAATCCAGACCCTCAAGCTTTCTTT. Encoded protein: CASSHLSGTLNPDPQAFF.

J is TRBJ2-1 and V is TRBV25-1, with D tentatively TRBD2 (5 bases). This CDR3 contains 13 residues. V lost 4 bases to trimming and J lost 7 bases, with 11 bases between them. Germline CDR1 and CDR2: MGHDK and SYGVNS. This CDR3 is CASSGVPGNEQFF. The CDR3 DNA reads TGTGCCAGCAGTGGGGTCCCGGGGAATGAGCAGTTCTTC.

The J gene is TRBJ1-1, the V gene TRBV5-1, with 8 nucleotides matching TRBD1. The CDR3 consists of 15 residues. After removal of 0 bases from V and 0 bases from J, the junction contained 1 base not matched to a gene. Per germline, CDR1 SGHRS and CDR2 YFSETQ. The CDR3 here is CASSLGTGMNTEAFF. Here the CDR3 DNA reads TGCGCCAGCAGCTTGGGGACAGGGATGAACACTGAAGCTTTCTTT.

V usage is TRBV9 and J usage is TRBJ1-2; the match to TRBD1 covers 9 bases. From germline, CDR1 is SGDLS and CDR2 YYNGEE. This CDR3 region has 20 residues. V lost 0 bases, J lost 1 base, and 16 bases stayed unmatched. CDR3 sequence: CASSVGRQLGDRALNYGYTF. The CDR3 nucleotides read TGTGCCAGCAGCGTAGGGCGACAACTGGGGGACAGGGCTCTTAACTATGGCTACACCTTC. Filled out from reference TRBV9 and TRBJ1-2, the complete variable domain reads DSGVTQTPKHLITATGQRVTLRCSPRSGDLSVYWYQQSLDQGLQFLIQYYNGEERAKGNILERFSAQQFPDLHSELNLSSLELGDSALYFCASSVGRQLGDRALNYGYTFGSGTRLTVV.

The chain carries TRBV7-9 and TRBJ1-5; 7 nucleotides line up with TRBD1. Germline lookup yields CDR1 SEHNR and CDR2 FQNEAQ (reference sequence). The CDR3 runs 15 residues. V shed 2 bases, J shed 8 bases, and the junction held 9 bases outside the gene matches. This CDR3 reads CASSLQSSTGEPQHF. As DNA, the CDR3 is TGTGCCAGCAGCTTACAGTCATCCACAGGGGAGCCCCAGCATTTT. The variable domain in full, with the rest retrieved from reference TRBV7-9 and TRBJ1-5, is DTGVSQNPRHKITKRGQNVTFRCDPISEHNRLYWYRQTLGQGPEFLTYFQNEAQLEKSRLLSDRFSAERPKGSFSTLEIQRTEQGDSAMYLCASSLQSSTGEPQHFGDGTRLSIL.

The CDR3 DNA reads TGTGCCAGCAGGGTAGACAGGCTAAGTCCCTACGAGCAGTACTTC. Translated, it gives CASRVDRLSPYEQYF. The chain joins TRBV6-5 to TRBJ2-7; weak D call: TRBD1 (6 bases). CDR3 length equals 15 residues. V was cut by 6 bases and J by 2 bases, with 17 bases left in between. CDR1 and CDR2 (germline): MNHEY, SVGAGI.

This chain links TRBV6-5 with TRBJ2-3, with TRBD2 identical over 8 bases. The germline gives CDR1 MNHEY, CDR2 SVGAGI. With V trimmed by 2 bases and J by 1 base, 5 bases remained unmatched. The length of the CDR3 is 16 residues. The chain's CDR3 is CASSYDSGEGTDTQYF. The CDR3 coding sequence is TGTGCCAGCAGTTACGATAGCGGGGAGGGCACAGATACGCAGTATTTT.

CDR3 nucleotides: TGTGCCAGTAGTAAAAACAGGGACGATCAGCCCCAGCATTTT. It encodes CASSKNRDDQPQHF. V usage is TRBV19 and J usage is TRBJ1-5, with a possible D match to TRBD1 (6 bases). With 4 bases removed from V and 5 bases from J, the gap between germline ends came to 12 bases. CDR3 size: 14 residues. The germline V gene encodes CDR1 LNHDA and CDR2 SQIVND (reference sequence).

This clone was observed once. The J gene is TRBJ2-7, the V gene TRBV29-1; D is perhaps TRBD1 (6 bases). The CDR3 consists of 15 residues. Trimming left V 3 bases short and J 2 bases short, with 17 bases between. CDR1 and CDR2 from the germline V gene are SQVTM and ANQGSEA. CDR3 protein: CSVDRRQGRTYEQYF. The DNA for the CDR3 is TGCAGCGTTGATCGTAGGCAGGGGCGTACCTACGAGCAGTACTTC.

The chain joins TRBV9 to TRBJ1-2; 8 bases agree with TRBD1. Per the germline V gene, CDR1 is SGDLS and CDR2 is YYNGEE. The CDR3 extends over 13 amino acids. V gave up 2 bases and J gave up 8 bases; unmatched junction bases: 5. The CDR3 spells CASSVTGVSGYTF. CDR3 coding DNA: TGTGCCAGCAGCGTGACAGGGGTTAGCGGCTACACCTTC.

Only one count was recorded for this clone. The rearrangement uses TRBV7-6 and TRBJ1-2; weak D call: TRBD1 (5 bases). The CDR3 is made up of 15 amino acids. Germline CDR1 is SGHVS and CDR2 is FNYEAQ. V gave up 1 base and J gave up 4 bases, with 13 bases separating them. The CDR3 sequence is CASSLGQRSVYGYTF. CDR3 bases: TGTGCCAGCAGCTTAGGACAGAGAAGCGTCTATGGCTACACCTTC.

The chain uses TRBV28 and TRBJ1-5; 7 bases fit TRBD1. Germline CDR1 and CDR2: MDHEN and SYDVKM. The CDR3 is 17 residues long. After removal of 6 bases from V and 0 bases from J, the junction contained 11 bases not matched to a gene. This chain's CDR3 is CASSRRWDSYSNQPQHF. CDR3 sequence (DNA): TGTGCCAGCAGCCGTCGTTGGGACAGTTATAGCAATCAGCCCCAGCATTTT.

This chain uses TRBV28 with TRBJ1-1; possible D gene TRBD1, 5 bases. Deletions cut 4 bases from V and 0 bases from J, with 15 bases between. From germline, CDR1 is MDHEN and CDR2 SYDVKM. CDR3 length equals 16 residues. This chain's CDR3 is CASSYWEGLLNTEAFF. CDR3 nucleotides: TGTGCCAGCAGTTATTGGGAGGGACTTCTGAACACTGAAGCTTTCTTT.

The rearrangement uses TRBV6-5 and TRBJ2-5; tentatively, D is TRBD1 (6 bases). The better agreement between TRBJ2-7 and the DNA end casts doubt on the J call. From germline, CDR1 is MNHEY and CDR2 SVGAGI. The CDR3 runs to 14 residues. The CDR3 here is CASSYMMGAHEQYF. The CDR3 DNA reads TGTGCCAGCAGTTATATGATGGGGGCCCACGAGCAGTACTTC.

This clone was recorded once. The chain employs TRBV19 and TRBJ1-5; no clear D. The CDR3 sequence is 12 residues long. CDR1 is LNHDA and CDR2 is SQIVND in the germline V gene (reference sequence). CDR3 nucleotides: TGTGCTACTAATCTACGGAATCAGCCCCAGCATTTT. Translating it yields CATNLRNQPQHF.